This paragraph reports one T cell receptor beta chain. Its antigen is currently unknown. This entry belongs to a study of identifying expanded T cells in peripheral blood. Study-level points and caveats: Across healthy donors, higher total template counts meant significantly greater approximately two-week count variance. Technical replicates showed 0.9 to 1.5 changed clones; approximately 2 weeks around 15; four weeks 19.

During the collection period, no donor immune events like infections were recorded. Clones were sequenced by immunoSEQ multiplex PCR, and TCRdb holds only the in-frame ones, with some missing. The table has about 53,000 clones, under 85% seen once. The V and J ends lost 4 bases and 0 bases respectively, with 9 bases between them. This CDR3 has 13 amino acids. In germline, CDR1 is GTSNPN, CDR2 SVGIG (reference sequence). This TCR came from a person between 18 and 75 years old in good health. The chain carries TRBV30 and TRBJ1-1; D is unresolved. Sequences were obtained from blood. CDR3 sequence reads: CAWTSDLNTEAFF. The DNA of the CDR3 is TGTGCCTGGACTTCGGATCTGAACACTGAAGCTTTCTTT.